This T cell receptor (beta chain) appears in the sequencing data of a study of shared clonotypes between healthy human individuals. Points on this clone: The antigen remains unidentified.

The CDR3 is 14 amino acids. V was cut by 0 bases and J by 5 bases, with 12 bases left in between. Germline V gene lookup returns CDR1 SGHRS and CDR2 YFSETQ. Notes on the study in general: Researchers sampled only blood; tissue repertoires likely differ.

Genomic DNA belonging to each subset was distributed in equal measure over several immunoSEQ plates. As originally analysed: ImmunoSEQ output held junction-only sequences without quality scores, so filtering differed. Some clones are missing from TCRdb's copy, which holds only in-frame ones; the method was immunoSEQ multiplex PCR. That table furnishes V, J and clone size, whereas the DNA furnished D and trimming. Of roughly 2,500,000 clones detected, approximately 93% appear once; the ten largest clones hold about 0.39%. Material for sequencing was naive CD4+ T cells from PBMCs. The subset is: CD45RA+ positively selected. The sequence derives from a man aged 18 to 35 in good health. Some clones in this sample may be carry-over from other donors' samples. This chain uses TRBV5-1 with TRBJ2-7; D is ambiguous. The DNA for the CDR3 is TGCGCCAGCAGCTTGGCCCCAGCCAGGAACGAGCAGTACTTC. This translates into CASSLAPARNEQYF.